The clone carrying this TCR beta chain was seen more than once but under ten times. This specimen belongs to a study of T cells in Graves' hyperthyroidism and ophthalmopathy. Diagnosing involved the use of clinical symptoms, serum thyroxine and TRAb, thyroid ultrasound and orbital computed tomography. The trim removed 3 bases at V and 6 bases at J, leaving 8 bases unmatched. Germline V gene lookup returns CDR1 SGDLS and CDR2 YYNGEE. This CDR3 has 15 amino acids. The investigators amplified TCR beta CDR3 regions from RNA transcripts. First-round RT-PCR of the TCR CDR3 relied on the HTBI primer set. TCRdb reprocessed the multiplex PCR reads via MiXCR and lists one record per CDR3 protein. This table has about 250,000 distinct CDR3 sequences, 22% appearing once.

Sequencing used blood. J is TRBJ2-7 and V is TRBV9; TRBD2 matches 11 bases. The origin of this receptor is a man in his thirties or forties with Graves' ophthalmopathy. CDR3 in DNA: TGTGCCAGCAGCGCAGGGACTAGCGGAACAGGCGAGCAGTACTTC. As protein: CASSAGTSGTGEQYF.